This TCR beta chain was captured by sequencing in a study of blood T cell repertoires in COVID-19. Study details: Both acute and convalescent COVID-19 samples were obtained from the United States, Italy and Spain.

Method: immunoSEQ multiplex PCR; TCRdb's copy keeps in-frame clones and lacks some. The table shows 200,000 to 250,000 clones, with approximately 80% occurring only once. The CDR3 totals 13 residues. CDR1 MNHNY and CDR2 SVGAGI come from the germline V gene (reference sequence). V lost 5 bases to trimming and J lost 0 bases, with 7 bases between them. Source material: peripheral blood. V and J are TRBV6-6 and TRBJ1-2; D not resolved. The sequence was collected from a human donor in a cohort sampled during active COVID-19. CDR3 in amino acids: CASSPGANYGYTF. As DNA, the CDR3 is TGTGCCAGCAGTCCCGGAGCTAACTATGGCTACACCTTC.